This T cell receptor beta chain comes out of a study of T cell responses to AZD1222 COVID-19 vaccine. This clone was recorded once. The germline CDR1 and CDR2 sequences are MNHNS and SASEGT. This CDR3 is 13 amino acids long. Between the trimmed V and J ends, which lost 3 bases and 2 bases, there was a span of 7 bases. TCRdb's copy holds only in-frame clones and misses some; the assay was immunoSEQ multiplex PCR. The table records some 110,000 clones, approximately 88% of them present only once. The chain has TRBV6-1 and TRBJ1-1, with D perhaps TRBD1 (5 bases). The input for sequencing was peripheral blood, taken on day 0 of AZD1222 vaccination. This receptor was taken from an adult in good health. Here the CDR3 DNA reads TGTGCCAGCAGTGACAGGGCCAACACTGAAGCTTTCTTT. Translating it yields CASSDRANTEAFF.